This T cell receptor (beta chain) was identified during a study of chemoradiotherapy in HPV16-positive cancers. The CDR3 sequence is 14 residues long. Trimming took off 4 bases at V and 7 bases at J, with 14 bases between the two ends. Germline V lookup: CDR1 SGHTA, CDR2 FQGNSA. The method was immunoSEQ multiplex PCR; TCRdb's version includes in-frame clones alone and lacks a portion of them. The repertoire holds roughly 3,500 clones, with about 93% as singletons. This TCR was recovered from a human donor with HPV-associated anogenital cancer. Sampling was conducted from a patient who underwent chemoradiotherapy. V usage is TRBV7-2 and J usage is TRBJ2-1; D possibly corresponds to TRBD2 (6 bases). The CDR3 DNA is TGTGCCAGCAGCTCCGGTGGGGGGAAGAATGAGCAGTTCTTC. It is translated as CASSSGGGKNEQFF. The full variable domain, rest sourced from reference TRBV7-2 and TRBJ2-1, is GAGVSQSPSNKVTEKGKDVELRCDPISGHTALYWYRQSLGQGLEFLIYFQGNSAPDKSGLPSDRFSAERTGGSVSTLTIQRTQQEDSAVYLCASSSGGGKNEQFFGPGTRLTVL.